This TCR beta chain was sequenced during a study of blood T cell repertoires in COVID-19. Background on the study: PBMCs, B-cell-depleted T cells, or T cells were the source of the cDNA or gDNA that made up the material.

TCRdb's table, derived via immunoSEQ multiplex PCR, lists solely in-frame clones and lacks some. This table has under 60,000 clones, around four fifths appearing once. This clone was picked up one time. V lost 0 bases to trimming and J lost 0 bases; unmatched junction nucleotides: 9. Germline-derived CDR1 and CDR2 are LGHNA and YSLEER. The CDR3 is 18 amino acids. This TCR was sampled from a human donor in a cohort sampled during active COVID-19. The source material was peripheral blood. V usage is TRBV4-3 and J usage is TRBJ2-3, with 7 bases aligning to TRBD2. The CDR3 DNA is TGCGCCAGCAGCCAAGATTGGGCTAGCGGAAAGAGCACAGATACGCAGTATTTT. This gives the protein CASSQDWASGKSTDTQYF.